This entry describes one T cell receptor (beta chain). The sample belongs to a study of brain T cells in children with intractable seizures. Libraries were prepared by immunoSEQ multiplex PCR; TCRdb keeps only in-frame clonotypes and omits some of them. Here the sample spans approximately 60,000 clones, approximately 95% being singletons. With V trimmed by 5 bases and J by 6 bases, 9 bases remained unmatched. The CDR3 is 17 amino acids. Germline-derived CDR1 and CDR2 are SNHLY and FYNNEI. The chain recombines TRBV2 with TRBJ2-3, with TRBD2 identical over 15 bases. The material was peripheral blood, obtained at surgery. The receptor's source is a boy in the first two years of life with focal cortical dysplasia and intractable seizures. CDR3: CASSREGLAGGLDTQYF. The DNA of the CDR3 is TGTGCCAGCAGTAGGGAGGGACTAGCGGGGGGCTTGGATACGCAGTATTTT.